This TCR beta chain was retrieved from a study of T-cell reconstitution after alpha-beta-depleted transplantation in children. The TCRbeta library was prepared with unique molecular identifiers. TCRdb itself ran the PCR reads through MiXCR, one entry per CDR3 protein. Found here are under 250,000 distinct CDR3 sequences, roughly a quarter of them singletons; the top ten hold 4.8%. Sequencing used PBMCs, mostly from graft donor cells, obtained 360 days after TCRalphabeta/CD19-depleted stem cell transplant. The receptor was derived from a female patient between 2 and 15 years old who had a stem cell transplant for congenital amegakaryocytic thrombocytopenia, so the T cells may come from the graft donor.

The CDR3 DNA sequence: TGTGCCAGCAGTTTATCGGCAGGGGCTGAAGCTTTCTTT. The encoded protein is CASSLSAGAEAFF. The J gene is TRBJ1-1, the V gene TRBV27, with D tentatively TRBD1 (6 bases). This CDR3 region has 13 residues. CDR1 and CDR2 (germline): MNHEY, SMNVEV (reference sequence). V lost 0 bases and J lost 6, with 8 bases in between.